This TCR beta chain was identified during a study of control samples from healthy donors and cancer patients (TCRdb year 2020). Receptors were amplified or captured by the immunoSEQ multiplex PCR assay. TCRdb took over this immuneACCESS table, retaining in-frame rearrangements with V and J assigned. Such tables are incomplete; in checked studies, under half of the missing clones stem from an unresolved V gene, and the remainder is unexplained. The sample table shows around 84,000 clones, and 90% to 95% are seen once. The leading ten clones occupy about 15% of the sample. Turning to this clone: It lacks a known antigen. The input lacks base qualities; no much larger clone sits a single base away.

This clonotype was obtained from a man younger than 40 in good health. Specimen: blood.

In nucleotides, the sequence is TGTGCCAGTCAAGGGTCCGGGCCCATTCAGTACTTC. This yields the protein CASQGSGPIQYF. This chain is built from TRBV28 and TRBJ2-4, with the D gene not confidently named. Cut back by 9 bases and 9 bases, the V and J ends lie 15 bases apart. From cysteine to phenylalanine, the CDR3 is 12 amino acids long. The sequence is cut down to CDR3 DNA, 36 bases in frame from base 1. The germline V gene gives CDR1 as MDHEN and CDR2 as SYDVKM.